The 28 T cell receptor beta chains presented below share a single source sample, sequenced in a study of shared clonotypes between healthy human individuals. Generated by immunoSEQ multiplex PCR, the TCRdb table keeps only in-frame clones and is missing some. This sample yields more than 2,000,000 clones, of which more than 90% are seen a single time; over 0.12% belongs to the top ten. The specimen sequenced was naive CD4+ T cells sorted from blood. Subset meaning: CD45RA+ positively selected. Every receptor here comes from a young man in good health.

The chain has TRBV11-2 and TRBJ1-1, with 9 bases identical to TRBD1. The germline V gene has CDR1 SGHAT and CDR2 FQNNGV. The V gene end was trimmed by 3 bases and the J gene end by 11 bases; junction bases not matched to a gene: 7. CDR3 length equals 13 residues. For the CDR3, the DNA is TGTGCCAGCAGCTTGGACAGGGGAGAATCCGCTTTCTTT. Residues: CASSLDRGESAFF.

The V call is TRBV5-1, the J call TRBJ1-3; 7 bases fit TRBD1. The CDR3 runs to 15 residues. Unmatched junction bases numbered 3, after V lost 0 bases and J lost 3 bases. Looked up from germline, CDR1 is SGHRS and CDR2 is YFSETQ. The CDR3, as DNA: TGCGCCAGCAGCTTGGACAGGGGCGGTGGAAACACCATATATTTT. It codes for CASSLDRGGGNTIYF. Drawing the rest from reference TRBV5-1 and TRBJ1-3, the complete variable domain is KAGVTQTPRYLIKTRGQQVTLSCSPISGHRSVSWYQQTPGQGLQFLFEYFSETQRNKGNFPGRFSGRQFSNSRSEMNVSTLELGDSALYLCASSLDRGGGNTIYFGEGSWLTVV.

The genes are TRBV27 and TRBJ2-1, with 11 bases lining up with TRBD2. Germline lookup yields CDR1 MNHEY and CDR2 SMNVEV (reference sequence). Trimming removed 5 bases from V and 3 bases from J; junction bases left unmatched: 3. The CDR3 sequence is 15 residues long. The chain's CDR3 is CASSRTSGSYNEQFF. CDR3 nucleotide sequence: TGTGCCAGCAGTCGTACTAGCGGGAGCTACAATGAGCAGTTCTTC.

As to this clone: The same CDR3 can be traced to other DNA sequences in this sample. V is TRBV9 and J is TRBJ2-3; D is uncertain. The CDR3 is made up of 12 amino acids. Trimming stripped 1 base from V and 4 bases from J, with 4 bases between. The germline V gene encodes CDR1 SGDLS and CDR2 YYNGEE. CDR3: CASSVFSDTQYF. Here the CDR3 DNA reads TGTGCCAGCAGCGTATTCTCAGATACGCAGTATTTT. Combining the CDR3 with reference TRBV9 and TRBJ2-3 gives the whole variable domain DSGVTQTPKHLITATGQRVTLRCSPRSGDLSVYWYQQSLDQGLQFLIQYYNGEERAKGNILERFSAQQFPDLHSELNLSSLELGDSALYFCASSVFSDTQYFGPGTRLTVL.

This clone was seen just once. The rearrangement joins TRBV9 to TRBJ2-1; unclear D gene. V dropped 3 bases and J dropped 8 bases, with 12 bases sitting between them. The germline CDR1 and CDR2 sequences are SGDLS and YYNGEE. The CDR3 is 13 amino acids. The CDR3 nucleotides are TGTGCCAGCAGCGGCGATTGGGTGGATGAGCAGTTCTTC. Translating gives CASSGDWVDEQFF. The variable domain in full, completed from reference TRBV9 and TRBJ2-1, reads DSGVTQTPKHLITATGQRVTLRCSPRSGDLSVYWYQQSLDQGLQFLIQYYNGEERAKGNILERFSAQQFPDLHSELNLSSLELGDSALYFCASSGDWVDEQFFGPGTRLTVL.

The chain uses TRBV12-5 and TRBJ1-4; 7 positions agree with TRBD1. V shed 5 bases and J 10 bases; nucleotides not matched to a gene: 13. This CDR3 contains 15 residues. Germline V gene data show CDR1 as LGHNT and CDR2 as FRNRAP. CDR3 sequence: CASGTQTGGGGKLFF. As DNA, the CDR3 is TGTGCTAGTGGTACACAGACGGGAGGGGGCGGAAAACTGTTTTTT.

The CDR3 DNA reads TGTGCCAGTAGTTCCGCGGGGGACAACTCCTACGAGCAGTACTTC. Translating it yields CASSSAGDNSYEQYF. The rearrangement joins TRBV19 to TRBJ2-7, with D possibly matching TRBD2 (7 bases). CDR3 length: 15 residues. V shed 5 bases and J shed 0 bases, with 14 bases lying between them. CDR1 LNHDA and CDR2 SQIVND come from the germline V gene (reference sequence).

The V call is TRBV5-1, the J call TRBJ1-3, with 8 bases matching TRBD1. The V gene's germline CDR1 is SGHRS and CDR2 YFSETQ. The CDR3 is made up of 17 amino acids. J lost 3 bases, V lost 2 bases, and 10 bases had no gene match. The CDR3 sequence: CASSLLWTGSVGNTIYF. The CDR3 nucleotides read TGCGCCAGCAGCTTACTATGGACAGGGTCAGTTGGAAACACCATATATTTT.

The J gene is TRBJ2-5, the V gene TRBV30; D remains ambiguous. This CDR3 contains 12 residues. Trimming stripped 2 bases from V and 5 bases from J, with 9 bases between. CDR1 GTSNPN and CDR2 SVGIG come from the germline V gene (reference sequence). The DNA of the CDR3 is TGTGCCTGGAGTCTAAGATTGGAGACCCAGTACTTC. The encoded protein is CAWSLRLETQYF.

This chain joins TRBV10-3 and TRBJ2-1; 15 bases align to TRBD2. The J segment lost 10 bases and the V segment lost 10 bases, leaving 2 bases of the junction unmatched. Germline CDR1 reads ENHRY; CDR2 reads SYGVKD. CDR3 length: 12 residues. The CDR3 reads CATGTSGGEQFF. The CDR3, as DNA: TGTGCCACCGGGACTAGCGGGGGGGAGCAGTTCTTC.

This clone was seen a single time. This chain uses TRBV18 with TRBJ2-3, with D perhaps matching TRBD2 (5 bases). In germline, CDR1 is KGHSH, CDR2 LQKENI. The V and J ends lost 2 bases and 0 bases respectively, with 12 bases between them. The CDR3 runs 16 residues. CDR3 sequence reads: CASSPYEGSSTDTQYF. The CDR3, as DNA: TGTGCCAGCTCACCATATGAGGGCAGCAGCACAGATACGCAGTATTTT.

The chain recombines TRBV11-1 with TRBJ2-3; 11 bases are a match to TRBD2. With 3 bases clipped from V and 1 base from J, the junction kept 6 bases outside the gene matches. Germline lookup yields CDR1 SGHAT and CDR2 FQDESV (reference sequence). This CDR3 spans 17 amino acids. Here the CDR3 DNA reads TGTGCCAGCAGCTTTACTTTGACTAGCGGGGGCACAGATACGCAGTATTTT. It translates to CASSFTLTSGGTDTQYF.

The chain has TRBV7-2 and TRBJ1-1; D call uncertain. The CDR3 extends over 14 amino acids. The germline gives CDR1 SGHTA, CDR2 FQGNSA. Trimming shortened V by 5 bases and J by 4 bases, and 14 bases separated the two germline ends. DNA for the CDR3: TGTGCCAGCAGCCCCGGGCCCTGGAGCACTGAAGCTTTCTTT. Translation: CASSPGPWSTEAFF.

The rearrangement links TRBV9 to TRBJ1-6; D might be TRBD1 (5 bases). V was shortened by 0 bases and J by 7 bases, with 8 bases between the two germline ends. Germline V gene sequence: CDR1 SGDLS, CDR2 YYNGEE. The CDR3 is 14 amino acids. The CDR3 DNA is TGTGCCAGCAGCGTAGGGGGGATCAATTCACCCCTCCACTTT. As protein: CASSVGGINSPLHF. Complete variable domain (other parts from reference TRBV9 and TRBJ1-6): DSGVTQTPKHLITATGQRVTLRCSPRSGDLSVYWYQQSLDQGLQFLIQYYNGEERAKGNILERFSAQQFPDLHSELNLSSLELGDSALYFCASSVGGINSPLHFGNGTRLTVT.

The rearrangement joins TRBV7-2 to TRBJ1-4; D perhaps matches TRBD1 (5 bases). V was shortened by 3 bases and J by 8 bases, with 19 bases between the two germline ends. The CDR3 is 16 amino acids. CDR1 is SGHTA, CDR2 FQGNSA, per germline. CDR3 loop: CASSFAGGERGEKLFF. The CDR3 bases are TGTGCCAGCAGCTTCGCGGGAGGGGAAAGAGGGGAAAAACTGTTTTTT.

J is TRBJ2-2 and V is TRBV5-1, with 12 bases that match TRBD1. The CDR3 is 15 amino acids. The germline CDR1 and CDR2 sequences are SGHRS and YFSETQ. V dropped 3 bases and J dropped 6; count of bases not matched to a gene: 3. As DNA, the CDR3 is TGCGCCAGCAGCTCCGGGACAGGGGGCTCCGGGGAGCTGTTTTTT. It yields the protein CASSSGTGGSGELFF.

The chain employs TRBV18 and TRBJ2-1, with D possibly being TRBD2 (6 bases). Trimming took off 3 bases at V and 8 bases at J, with 23 bases between the two ends. From germline, CDR1 is KGHSH and CDR2 LQKENI. CDR3 size: 17 residues. CDR3 region: CASSPAGQGMSDYEQFF. In DNA form, the CDR3 reads TGTGCCAGCTCACCCGCGGGGCAGGGTATGAGTGACTATGAGCAGTTCTTC.

The chain employs TRBV6-5 and TRBJ1-6; 7 nucleotides match TRBD1. Germline trimming cut 0 bases from V and 9 bases from J; bases unmatched to any gene: 5. Germline assignment: CDR1 MNHEY and CDR2 SVGAGI. The length of the CDR3 is 15 residues. The CDR3 DNA reads as TGTGCCAGCAGTTACTCAGTCAGGGGGGGTTCACCCCTCCACTTT. It translates to CASSYSVRGGSPLHF.

The rearrangement joins TRBV5-4 to TRBJ2-6; 11 bases are shared with TRBD1. Germline lookup yields CDR1 SGHNT and CDR2 YYREEE (reference sequence). J lost 12 bases, V lost 1 base, and 6 bases had no gene match. This CDR3 contains 15 residues. CDR3: CASSLKGQGAIVLTF. The DNA for the CDR3 is TGTGCCAGCAGCTTGAAAGGACAGGGGGCAATCGTCCTGACTTTC. The complete variable domain, with remaining parts taken from reference TRBV5-4 and TRBJ2-6, reads ETGVTQSPTHLIKTRGQQVTLRCSSQSGHNTVSWYQQALGQGPQFIFQYYREEENGRGNFPPRFSGLQFPNYSSELNVNALELDDSALYLCASSLKGQGAIVLTFGAGSRLTVL.

The genes are TRBV5-1 and TRBJ2-2, with 7 bases that match TRBD1. The V gene's germline CDR1 is SGHRS and CDR2 YFSETQ. The V gene end was trimmed by 4 bases and the J gene end by 4 bases; junction bases not matched to a gene: 16. This CDR3 is 18 amino acids long. CDR3 bases: TGCGCCAGCAGCCCGCAGCAAGGGGGCAGGGGACGCACCGGGGAGCTGTTTTTT. Translating it yields CASSPQQGGRGRTGELFF.

The rearrangement uses TRBV7-9 and TRBJ1-2, with D hard to call. CDR3 size: 12 residues. Trimming removed 0 bases at V and 3 bases at J, with 2 bases between. In germline, CDR1 is SEHNR, CDR2 FQNEAQ (reference sequence). The CDR3 bases are TGTGCCAGCAGCTTAGCTGACTATGGCTACACCTTC. Translation: CASSLADYGYTF.

The gene calls are TRBV7-8 and TRBJ2-3, with 7 positions matching TRBD1. Trimming cost V 6 bases and J 4 bases; bases outside gene matches: 4. Germline-derived CDR1 and CDR2 are SGHVS and FQNEAQ. The CDR3 is 13 amino acids. This chain's CDR3 is CASRPTGADTQYF. In DNA, the CDR3 is TGTGCCAGCAGGCCTACAGGGGCAGATACGCAGTATTTT. Complete variable domain (other parts from reference TRBV7-8 and TRBJ2-3): GAGVSQSPRYKVAKRGQDVALRCDPISGHVSLFWYQQALGQGPEFLTYFQNEAQLDKSGLPSDRFFAERPEGSVSTLKIQRTQQEDSAVYLCASRPTGADTQYFGPGTRLTVL.

The J gene is TRBJ1-2, the V gene TRBV19, with 7 bases that match TRBD1. The length of the CDR3 is 12 residues. Germline-derived CDR1 and CDR2 are LNHDA and SQIVND (reference sequence). V lost 5 bases and J lost 8; bases outside the gene matches: 5. The CDR3 region is CASSDRETGYTF. In DNA, the CDR3 is TGTGCCAGTAGTGACAGGGAAACGGGCTACACCTTC.

The V gene is TRBV18, the J gene TRBJ2-7; D is undetermined. This CDR3 has 13 amino acids. Trimming pared 6 bases from V and 5 bases from J, leaving 14 bases between. Per germline, CDR1 KGHSH and CDR2 LQKENI. The CDR3 is CASSRDKVDEQYF. In nucleotides, the CDR3 is TGTGCCAGCTCTCGAGACAAGGTCGACGAGCAGTACTTC.

The chain recombines TRBV4-3 with TRBJ2-2; a possible D gene is TRBD1 (6 bases). The CDR3 length is 15 residues. Germline V gene lookup returns CDR1 LGHNA and CDR2 YSLEER. The V end lost 4 bases, the J end lost 0 bases, and 9 bases lay between the germline ends. Here the CDR3 reads CASSRRQANTGELFF. Here the CDR3 DNA reads TGCGCCAGCAGCCGCAGACAGGCGAACACCGGGGAGCTGTTTTTT.

The genes are TRBV11-2 and TRBJ1-2; D is ambiguous. The CDR3 totals 15 residues. V shed 0 bases and J shed 1 base, with 9 bases lying between them. Germline CDR1 and CDR2: SGHAT and FQNNGV. CDR3 loop: CASSLDDGFNYGYTF. CDR3 nucleotide sequence: TGTGCCAGCAGCTTAGATGACGGGTTTAACTATGGCTACACCTTC.

This clone was seen a handful of times. A junction end diverges from the germline sequence, so it may reflect a read error. The chain combines TRBV7-7 with TRBJ1-1; no clear D. This CDR3 has 13 amino acids. Germline V gene data show CDR1 as SSHAT and CDR2 as FNYEAQ (reference sequence). CDR3 protein: CASSLDVNTEAFF. Written as DNA, the CDR3 is TGTGCTAGCAGCCTCGACGTGAACACTGAAGCTTTCTTT.

This chain connects TRBV6-5 to TRBJ1-2; TRBD1 matches at 8 bases. Trimming at V came to 5 bases and at J to 4 bases, leaving 9 bases not matched to a gene. Germline assignment: CDR1 MNHEY and CDR2 SVGAGI. The CDR3 loop spans 15 amino acids. In DNA, the CDR3 is TGTGCCAGCAGTACATTCAGGACAGGGTCCTATGGCTACACCTTC. This sequence encodes CASSTFRTGSYGYTF.